This TCR beta chain was retrieved from a study of radiation and T cells in renal cell carcinoma. General study findings and limits: Pretreatment tumor biopsies were lacking, so baseline clonotypes are unknown. Top tumor clonotypes rose in blood 2 weeks post-radiation, then contracted.

The V gene end was trimmed by 4 bases and the J gene end by 6 bases; junction bases not matched to a gene: 12. The CDR3 covers 15 residues. The V gene's germline CDR1 is SGHDT and CDR2 YYEEEE. The method was immunoSEQ multiplex PCR; TCRdb's version includes in-frame clones alone and lacks a portion of them. The repertoire holds 150,000 or so clones, with 88% as singletons. As to time point: baseline pretreatment blood. Treatment reported: 15 Gy SBRT to primary tumor, nephrectomy 4 weeks later. Clear cell pathology was present in this patient's renal cell carcinoma. Worth noting for this clone: The antigen is unknown.

Source: blood, taken from a patient whose treatment included radiotherapy and nephrectomy. The TCR comes from a woman between 70 and 85 years old with renal cell carcinoma. The chain couples TRBV5-6 to TRBJ1-2; TRBD1 matches at 7 bases. CDR3 nucleotides: TGTGCCAGCAGCGGCCTGGGAGGGGGCGCAGATGGCTACACCTTC. Protein sequence: CASSGLGGGADGYTF.